Following are 17 T cell receptor beta chains from one sample sequenced in a study of a mutant IDH1 vaccine in newly diagnosed glioma. Specified time point: week 11, during vaccination. A 20-mer mutant IDH1 peptide at 300 ug was injected subcutaneously with topical imiquimod. These receptors have no known antigen. Clones were read by immunoSEQ multiplex PCR, and TCRdb kept only the in-frame ones, dropping some. This sample carries 30,000 to 35,000 clones, around 91% of them seen once, and the ten largest clones take 20%. The sequences come from PBMCs, collected from a glioma patient whose treatment included an IDH1 peptide vaccine. The receptors derive from a man aged 18 to 30 with glioma.

This chain links TRBV5-4 with TRBJ2-5, with 9 bases that match TRBD2. CDR3 length: 16 residues. V trimming: 4 bases; J trimming: 1 base; junction bases outside the gene matches: 8. In germline, CDR1 is SGHNT, CDR2 YYREEE (reference sequence). CDR3 nucleotide sequence: TGTGCCAGCAGCCCCGCGCTAGCGGGGTCCCAAGAGACCCAGTACTTC. Translating gives CASSPALAGSQETQYF.

This clone was detected a few times. The chain carries TRBV6-4 and TRBJ2-6, with 7 positions matching TRBD1. This CDR3 spans 16 amino acids. CDR1 is MRHNA, CDR2 SNTAGT, per germline. V lost 3 bases, J lost 2 bases, and 4 bases stayed unmatched. The CDR3 DNA reads TGTGCCAGCAGTGAACAAGGGGGCACTGGGGCCAACGTCCTGACTTTC. Protein product: CASSEQGGTGANVLTF.

This chain joins TRBV2 and TRBJ2-7; the D call may be TRBD1 or TRBD2 (6 bases each). V dropped 3 bases and J dropped 6 bases, with 12 bases sitting between them. Germline values: CDR1 SNHLY, CDR2 FYNNEI. The CDR3 has 13 amino acids. Here the CDR3 DNA reads TGTGCCAGCAGTGATAGGGGGAGGAGCGAGCAGTACTTC. This sequence encodes CASSDRGRSEQYF.

The chain carries TRBV19 and TRBJ1-3; maybe TRBD1 (5 bases). The CDR3 covers 15 residues. V gave up 7 bases and J gave up 0 bases, with 13 bases separating them. Germline V CDR1 and CDR2: LNHDA, SQIVND (reference sequence). The CDR3 reads CASILGPNSGNTIYF. The CDR3 DNA is TGTGCCAGTATCTTGGGACCGAACTCTGGAAACACCATATATTTT. Looking up the rest from reference TRBV19 and TRBJ1-3 gives the full variable domain: DGGITQSPKYLFRKEGQNVTLSCEQNLNHDAMYWYRQDPGQGLRLIYYSQIVNDFQKGDIAEGYSVSREKKESFPLTVTSAQKNPTAFYLCASILGPNSGNTIYFGEGSWLTVV.

The chain couples TRBV2 to TRBJ2-7, with 13 positions matching TRBD2. Germline lookup yields CDR1 SNHLY and CDR2 FYNNEI. Trimming took 8 bases from V and 4 from J; bases not matched to a gene: 8. The CDR3 extends over 15 amino acids. The CDR3 DNA sequence: TGTGCCAGCGGCAGGACTAGCGGGAGTGTTTACGAGCAGTACTTC. Translation gives CASGRTSGSVYEQYF. Filled out from reference TRBV2 and TRBJ2-7, the complete variable domain reads EPEVTQTPSHQVTQMGQEVILRCVPISNHLYFYWYRQILGQKVEFLVSFYNNEISEKSEIFDDQFSVERPDGSNFTLKIRSTKLEDSAMYFCASGRTSGSVYEQYFGPGTRLTVT.

As concerns this clone: The sample contains more than one DNA sequence encoding this CDR3. The chain combines TRBV4-1 with TRBJ1-1, with TRBD1 matching 7 bases. From germline, CDR1 is MGHRA and CDR2 YSYEKL. Losses at the gene ends were 0 bases for V and 5 bases for J; bases not matched to a gene: 9. CDR3 length: 16 amino acids. The CDR3 region has the DNA TGCGCCAGCAGCCAAGAAAGGGGCAGGGGGAGGACTGAAGCTTTCTTT. Translation: CASSQERGRGRTEAFF.

This clone was counted a single time. This sequence joins TRBV10-3 and TRBJ1-2; 8 bases fit TRBD1. CDR1 and CDR2 from the germline V gene are ENHRY and SYGVKD. Trimming removed 10 bases from V and 8 bases from J; junction bases left unmatched: 12. There are 13 residues in the CDR3. CDR3 coding DNA: TGTGCCACAACCTTGGACAGGGCGAGGGGCTACACCTTC. Its protein product is CATTLDRARGYTF.

This clone came up a few times. The chain carries TRBV6-4 and TRBJ2-1; D not certain. Germline V CDR1 and CDR2: MRHNA, SNTAGT. CDR3 size: 13 residues. The V end was cut by 3 bases, the J end by 0 bases, with 3 bases between. CDR3: CASSEDSYNEQFF. For the CDR3, the DNA is TGTGCCAGCAGTGAGGACTCCTACAATGAGCAGTTCTTC.

V usage is TRBV2 and J usage is TRBJ1-1; D is ambiguous. V lost 6 bases and J lost 3, with 8 bases in between. Germline V gives CDR1 SNHLY, CDR2 FYNNEI. The CDR3 sequence is 12 residues long. The chain's CDR3 is CASRRDYTEAFF. The CDR3 DNA reads TGTGCCAGCAGAAGGGATTACACTGAAGCTTTCTTT.

This clone was seen a single time. The J gene is TRBJ2-2, the V gene TRBV10-3; 13 positions match TRBD2. Germline assignment: CDR1 ENHRY and CDR2 SYGVKD. V dropped 10 bases and J dropped 4; count of bases not matched to a gene: 12. CDR3 length: 17 residues. The CDR3 sequence is CASSPGLAGLSTGELFF. The CDR3 DNA reads as TGTGCCAGCAGCCCGGGACTAGCGGGATTGAGCACCGGGGAGCTGTTTTTT.

This chain connects TRBV4-2 to TRBJ2-7; D unclear. V dropped 6 bases and J dropped 3 bases, with 18 bases sitting between them. Germline values: CDR1 LGHNA, CDR2 YNFKEQ. This CDR3 has 15 residues. CDR3 loop: CASSPNLNRNYEQYF. The CDR3 nucleotides are TGTGCCAGCAGTCCTAACCTGAATAGAAACTACGAGCAGTACTTC.

The chain joins TRBV29-1 to TRBJ2-1, with 8 positions matching TRBD2. CDR3 size: 14 residues. Germline values: CDR1 SQVTM, CDR2 ANQGSEA. With 4 bases clipped from V and 7 bases from J, the junction kept 9 bases outside the gene matches. CDR3 sequence reads: CSVGSGSPTNEQFF. The CDR3, as DNA: TGCAGCGTTGGAAGCGGGAGCCCGACAAATGAGCAGTTCTTC.

The V and J genes are TRBV30 and TRBJ1-2; 8 bases match TRBD1. This CDR3 region has 14 residues. The junction had 5 bases not matched to a gene; V was cut back by 2 bases and J by 3 bases. Germline loops: CDR1 GTSNPN, CDR2 SVGIG (reference sequence). CDR3: CAWSPGQAHYGYTF. The CDR3 region has the DNA TGTGCCTGGAGTCCGGGACAGGCCCACTATGGCTACACCTTC.

This clone showed up just a few times. The CDR3 coding sequence is TGTGCCAGTACCCCGGGACAGGGTTACAATGAGCAGTTCTTC. Translation gives CASTPGQGYNEQFF. The chain carries TRBV19 and TRBJ2-1; 9 nucleotides align to TRBD1. The CDR3 has 14 amino acids. Germline CDR1 reads LNHDA; CDR2 reads SQIVND (reference sequence). Germline trimming cut 7 bases from V and 4 bases from J; bases unmatched to any gene: 5.

The genes are TRBV30 and TRBJ1-6, with 7 bases aligning to TRBD1. With V trimmed by 2 bases and J by 6 bases, 4 bases remained unmatched. The CDR3 runs 14 residues. CDR1 is GTSNPN, CDR2 SVGIG, per germline (reference sequence). CDR3 sequence: CAWSSGTVNSPLHF. The CDR3 coding sequence is TGTGCCTGGAGTAGCGGGACAGTTAATTCACCCCTCCACTTT.

The chain carries TRBV5-6 and TRBJ2-7, with D perhaps being TRBD1 or TRBD2 (7 bases each). Germline CDR1 and CDR2: SGHDT and YYEEEE. The V and J ends lost 3 bases and 5 bases respectively, with 12 bases between them. This CDR3 region has 13 residues. The CDR3 sequence: CASSSPGGDEQYF. CDR3 DNA sequence: TGTGCCAGCAGCTCCCCAGGGGGGGACGAGCAGTACTTC.

The chain has TRBV4-3 and TRBJ2-7, with TRBD2 matching over 10 bases. This CDR3 has 15 residues. V lost 0 bases and J lost 3; bases outside the gene matches: 2. Per germline, CDR1 LGHNA and CDR2 YSLEER. The CDR3 nucleotides are TGCGCCAGCAGCCAAGATGCTAGCGGGAGCTACGAGCAGTACTTC. Its translation is CASSQDASGSYEQYF.